A selection of T cell receptor beta chains follows, all from one sample in a study of human versus mouse CDR3 diversity and MHC coevolution. This table comes from immunoSEQ multiplex PCR, and its TCRdb copy is limited to in-frame clones, with some not included. The table includes 75,000 to 90,000 clones, just under 95% detected once. Input material: naive CD4+ T cells from blood. Source of these receptors: a person aged 30-69 years in good health. Each CDR3 is given with its conserved first and last residue. A D gene is named only where the DNA matches it firmly. The listing skips clone size in some rows; elsewhere it reads once, few, many or a size class.

J: TRBJ1-1; V: TRBV19; D: NA; size: NA; DNA: TGTGCCAGTAGGGATTTGAGGATGACTGAAGCTTTCTTT; CDR3: CASRDLRMTEAFF
J: TRBJ1-2; V: TRBV9; D: TRBD1; size: once; DNA: TGTGCCAGCAGCCCGCAGGGACAGCTCGGCGGCTACACCTTC; CDR3: CASSPQGQLGGYTF
J: TRBJ2-7; V: TRBV28; D: TRBD2; size: NA; DNA: TGTGCCAGTAGGGGAGCGGGAGGGACCTACGAGCAGTACTTC; CDR3: CASRGAGGTYEQYF
J: TRBJ1-1; V: TRBV29-1; D: NA; size: NA; DNA: TGCAGCGTTGAACGGGTCATGAACACTGAAGCTTTCTTT; CDR3: CSVERVMNTEAFF
J: TRBJ1-2; V: TRBV7-2; D: TRBD1; size: NA; DNA: TGTGCCAGCAGCCTTGGACAGGGACTTAACTATGGCTACACCTTC; CDR3: CASSLGQGLNYGYTF
J: TRBJ1-1; V: TRBV6-5; D: NA; size: NA; DNA: TGTGCCAGCACATGGCAAACTGAAGCTTTCTTT; CDR3: CASTWQTEAFF
J: TRBJ2-7; V: TRBV19; D: TRBD2; size: NA; DNA: TGTGCCAGTAGTACCGGGGGGAACCCCTACGAGCAGTACTTC; CDR3: CASSTGGNPYEQYF
J: TRBJ1-1; V: TRBV7-8; D: TRBD1; size: once; DNA: TGTGCCAGCAGCTTAGAGGGCAGGGGGCTTCGGTTGGAAGCTTTCTTT; CDR3: CASSLEGRGLRLEAFF
J: TRBJ2-7; V: TRBV5-1; D: TRBD2; size: NA; DNA: TGCGCCAGCAGCTTGTCCGGGGTCTCGGGAGGCTACGAGCAGTACTTC; CDR3: CASSLSGVSGGYEQYF
J: TRBJ1-6; V: TRBV5-1; D: TRBD1; size: once; DNA: TGCGCCAGCAGCCCGGACAGGGATTCACCCCTCCACTTT; CDR3: CASSPDRDSPLHF
J: TRBJ2-1; V: TRBV12-5; D: TRBD1; size: NA; DNA: TGTGCTAGTGGTTCCCCGACAGGGGGCTACAATGAGCAGTTCTTC; CDR3: CASGSPTGGYNEQFF
J: TRBJ1-4; V: TRBV28; D: NA; size: NA; DNA: TGTGCCAGCAGTTTAAGAGATGAAAAACTGTTTTTT; CDR3: CASSLRDEKLFF
J: TRBJ1-4; V: TRBV25-1; D: NA; size: NA; DNA: TGTGCCAGCAGTGAACCGGGTCCCTCAGAAAAACTGTTTTTT; CDR3: CASSEPGPSEKLFF
J: TRBJ2-3; V: TRBV7-2; D: TRBD2; size: NA; DNA: TGTGCCAGCAGCCTGGGACTAGCGGGGGCTGGAGATACGCAGTATTTT; CDR3: CASSLGLAGAGDTQYF